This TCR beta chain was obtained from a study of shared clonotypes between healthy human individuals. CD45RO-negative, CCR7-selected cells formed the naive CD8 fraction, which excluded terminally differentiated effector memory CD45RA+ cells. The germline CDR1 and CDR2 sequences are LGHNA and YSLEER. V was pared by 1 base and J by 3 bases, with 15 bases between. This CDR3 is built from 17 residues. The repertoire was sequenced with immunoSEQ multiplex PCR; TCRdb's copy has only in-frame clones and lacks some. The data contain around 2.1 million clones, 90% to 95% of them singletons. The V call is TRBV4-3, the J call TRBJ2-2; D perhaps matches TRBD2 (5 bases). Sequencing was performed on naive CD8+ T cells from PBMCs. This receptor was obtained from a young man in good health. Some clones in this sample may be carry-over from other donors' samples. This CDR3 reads CASSQGIVGEYTGELFF. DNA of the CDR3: TGCGCCAGCAGCCAAGGGATTGTGGGAGAATACACCGGGGAGCTGTTTTTT.